What follows describes a single TCR beta chain. The sample is drawn from a study of blood T cells in healthy people across ages. Study as a whole: Using template switching, researchers captured about one barcoded beta molecule for each two T cells.

A second PCR of roughly 7 to 11 cycles used a sample-barcoded 5' primer and a J-beta primer mix. TCRdb reanalysed the 5' RACE reads using MiXCR and keeps one entry per CDR3 protein. The sample lists hundreds of thousands of distinct CDR3 sequences; under 45% were seen once. The CDR3 totals 12 residues. Trimming left V 4 bases short and J 14 bases short, with 15 bases between. The germline CDR1 and CDR2 sequences are SGHTA and FQGNSA. The specimen was blood. This TCR was sampled from a man aged 60 to 75 in good health. This chain uses TRBV7-2 with TRBJ2-1; D is uncertain. The DNA for the CDR3 is TGTGCCAGCAGCTCCCCCCCATCCAGTAAGTTCTTC. As protein: CASSSPPSSKFF.